This T cell receptor beta chain came from a study of blood T cell repertoires in COVID-19. The wider study: Acute and convalescent COVID-19 specimens originated in the United States, Italy and Spain. Sources were T cells, B-cell-depleted T cells, or PBMCs; the material itself was cDNA or gDNA.

Study processing details: Cell counts per sample came from amplifying reference gene primers. Repertoires were generated with immunoSEQ multiplex PCR, while TCRdb's copy carries only in-frame clones and drops some. The V and J calls and clone size come from that table; D and trimming were worked out from the DNA. The repertoire holds about 120,000 clones, with over 65% as singletons. Trimming took 1 base from V and 3 from J, leaving 9 bases between them. Germline-derived CDR1 and CDR2 are LGHNT and FRNRAP. There are 15 residues in the CDR3. Sequenced: peripheral blood. The origin of this receptor is a man between 70 and 80 years old with acute or convalescent COVID-19. The chain is built from TRBV12-5 and TRBJ2-2; D may be TRBD1 (6 bases). The CDR3 nucleotides read TGTGCTAGTGGTTTGGACAGGGATTACACCGGGGAGCTGTTTTTT. It yields the protein CASGLDRDYTGELFF.